The 27 T cell receptor beta chains listed next were all sequenced from one sample in a study of cytomegalovirus exposure and HLA in healthy donors. Both 60 Vbeta primers and 13 Jbeta primers went into the PCR. The assay was immunoSEQ multiplex PCR, and TCRdb's table has in-frame clones only and misses some. The table shows tens of thousands of clones, with about 71% occurring only once. Sequenced: PBMCs. These receptors were taken from a man between 60 and 70 years old in good health and CMV-seropositive.

This clone has a handful of counts. V is TRBV6-1 and J is TRBJ2-4, with D possibly TRBD1 on 6 matching bases. The CDR3 totals 13 residues. CDR1 and CDR2 (germline): MNHNS, SASEGT. V was clipped by 2 bases and J by 8 bases, with 10 bases between them. The CDR3 DNA reads as TGTGCCAGCAGTGAAAGGGACATTGACATTCAGTACTTC. It yields the protein CASSERDIDIQYF.

The chain's CDR3 is CASSQYRGAETQYF. The CDR3 coding sequence is TGCGCCAGCAGCCAATATCGGGGGGCGGAGACCCAGTACTTC. The rearrangement links TRBV4-1 to TRBJ2-5; TRBD2 is a possible D gene (7 bases). V was clipped by 2 bases and J by 5 bases, with 12 bases between them. Germline values: CDR1 MGHRA, CDR2 YSYEKL. The CDR3 totals 14 residues.

The V and J genes are TRBV19 and TRBJ2-4; 8 nucleotides line up with TRBD2. The CDR3 is 15 residues long. J was trimmed by 7 bases and V by 4 bases; bases with no gene match: 9. Germline assignment: CDR1 LNHDA and CDR2 SQIVND (reference sequence). As DNA, the CDR3 is TGTGCCAGTAGTACGGTTGCGGGGGGCCGGAACATTCAGTACTTC. This encodes CASSTVAGGRNIQYF.

The chain links TRBV7-6 to TRBJ1-4, with D possibly being TRBD1 (5 bases). The germline CDR1 and CDR2 sequences are SGHVS and FNYEAQ. The CDR3 has 17 residues. V was shortened by 1 base and J by 2 bases, with 14 bases between the two germline ends. The CDR3, as DNA: TGTGCCAGCAGCTTAGTCGCAGGGCTCGGGACTAATGAAAAACTGTTTTTT. The encoded protein is CASSLVAGLGTNEKLFF.

J is TRBJ1-6 and V is TRBV19; D ambiguous. The CDR3 has 14 residues. Trimming left V 2 bases short and J 7 bases short, with 9 bases between. Looked up from germline, CDR1 is LNHDA and CDR2 is SQIVND (reference sequence). The CDR3 DNA follows: TGTGCCAGTAGTATAACGGCCGGGAATTCACCCCTCCACTTT. It specifies CASSITAGNSPLHF.

This clone was detected only once. The chain is built from TRBV29-1 and TRBJ1-2; weak D call: TRBD1 (6 bases). The ends were cut back, 3 bases at V and 4 bases at J, with 12 bases in the middle. The germline gives CDR1 SQVTM, CDR2 ANQGSEA. CDR3 length: 13 residues. The CDR3 loop is CSVERGPGYGYTF. The CDR3 DNA follows: TGCAGCGTTGAGCGGGGGCCAGGCTATGGCTACACCTTC.

The chain recombines TRBV5-4 with TRBJ2-1; 7 bases are a match to TRBD2. V lost 4 bases to trimming and J lost 9 bases; unmatched junction nucleotides: 4. Germline lookup yields CDR1 SGHNT and CDR2 YYREEE (reference sequence). The CDR3 runs to 12 residues. The CDR3 spells CASSGEGGEQFF. CDR3 bases: TGTGCCAGCAGCGGGGAGGGTGGTGAGCAGTTCTTC.

V gene TRBV13 combines with J gene TRBJ2-3, with 8 bases fitting TRBD2. J lost 0 bases, V lost 7 bases, and 3 bases had no gene match. Germline values: CDR1 PRHDT, CDR2 FYEKMQ (reference sequence). This CDR3 has 14 amino acids. In nucleotides, the CDR3 is TGTGCCAGCAAAAAGCGGGGGAGCACAGATACGCAGTATTTT. The encoded protein is CASKKRGSTDTQYF. The full variable domain, its missing parts supplied by reference TRBV13 and TRBJ2-3, is AAGVIQSPRHLIKEKRETATLKCYPIPRHDTVYWYQQGPGQDPQFLISFYEKMQSDKGSIPDRFSAQQFSDYHSELNMSSLELGDSALYFCASKKRGSTDTQYFGPGTRLTVL.

This clone was counted only a few times. The chain carries TRBV12-2 and TRBJ2-5; the table assigns TRBD1, which was not confirmed against the DNA. TRBV12-2 is tagged as a pseudogene. This CDR3 comprises 16 residues. CDR3 region: CASRLVSLAGKETQYF. The CDR3 DNA is TGTGCAAGTCGCTTAGTCTCGTTGGCAGGGAAGGAGACCCAGTACTTC.

The chain is built from TRBV5-1 and TRBJ2-5, with 7 nucleotides matching TRBD2. The germline V gene has CDR1 SGHRS and CDR2 YFSETQ. The ends lost 0 bases at V and 1 base at J; junction bases unmatched: 3. The CDR3 extends over 15 amino acids. This CDR3 reads CASSLGLALQETQYF. Here the CDR3 DNA reads TGCGCCAGCAGCTTGGGACTAGCTCTCCAAGAGACCCAGTACTTC.

The chain uses TRBV5-1 and TRBJ2-1, with D perhaps TRBD2 (5 bases). Germline V lookup: CDR1 SGHRS, CDR2 YFSETQ. Deletions cut 3 bases from V and 1 base from J, with 11 bases between. The CDR3 totals 15 residues. The DNA for the CDR3 is TGCGCCAGCAGCTCATTCGGGGATTCCTACAATGAGCAGTTCTTC. Its protein is CASSSFGDSYNEQFF.

The CDR3 DNA sequence: TGTGCCAGCAGCTTAGATAACGGGGGGGCCTACGAGCAGTACTTC. Protein: CASSLDNGGAYEQYF. The chain joins TRBV11-2 to TRBJ2-7, with 8 bases matching TRBD2. The CDR3 has 15 residues. The ends lost 0 bases at V and 2 bases at J; junction bases unmatched: 3. Germline loops: CDR1 SGHAT, CDR2 FQNNGV.

The chain recombines TRBV6-6 with TRBJ1-3; the D gene is possibly TRBD1 (5 bases). CDR1 is MNHNY and CDR2 is SVGAGI in the germline V gene (reference sequence). This CDR3 comprises 14 residues. Trimming stripped 6 bases from V and 4 bases from J, with 13 bases between. The CDR3 spells CASRVDSTGNTIYF. The CDR3 DNA reads TGTGCCAGCAGGGTTGACAGTACCGGAAACACCATATATTTT.

This chain connects TRBV11-3 to TRBJ2-7, with 7 nucleotides matching TRBD2. Germline V gene lookup returns CDR1 SGHNT and CDR2 YENEEA. This CDR3 region has 14 residues. The junction had 9 bases not matched to a gene; V was cut back by 8 bases and J by 2 bases. The CDR3 here is CASCSGGSPYEQYF. The DNA of the CDR3 is TGTGCCAGCTGTTCCGGCGGGAGCCCCTACGAGCAGTACTTC.

The chain employs TRBV6-5 and TRBJ1-2; D is perhaps TRBD1 (5 bases). V dropped 10 bases and J dropped 2 bases, with 11 bases sitting between them. The CDR3 is 12 amino acids. The germline gives CDR1 MNHEY, CDR2 SVGAGI. CDR3 DNA sequence: TGTGCCACCCGACAGACAAACTATGGCTACACCTTC. Protein product: CATRQTNYGYTF.

The gene calls are TRBV6-6 and TRBJ1-2, with 7 positions matching TRBD1. The CDR3 is 15 residues long. Germline loops: CDR1 MNHNY, CDR2 SVGAGI (reference sequence). Germline trimming cut 4 bases from V and 8 bases from J; bases unmatched to any gene: 13. CDR3 residues: CASSSSRQGQGGYTF. In DNA form, the CDR3 reads TGTGCCAGCAGTTCCTCAAGACAGGGTCAAGGAGGCTACACCTTC.

The chain has TRBV6-6 and TRBJ2-7; TRBD1 might be the D (6 bases). The CDR3 runs 13 residues. V lost 6 bases and J lost 1, with 10 bases in between. CDR1 MNHNY and CDR2 SVGAGI come from the germline V gene (reference sequence). The chain's CDR3 is CASRTGQSYEQYF. CDR3 nucleotides: TGTGCCAGCAGAACGGGACAATCCTACGAGCAGTACTTC.

This rearrangement joins TRBV10-3 to TRBJ1-2; 8 nucleotides agree with TRBD1. Germline CDR1 is ENHRY and CDR2 is SYGVKD. The ends lost 9 bases at V and 5 bases at J; junction bases unmatched: 8. CDR3 size: 13 residues. The CDR3 DNA reads as TGTGCCATTAGGACAGGGTCGACTTATGGCTACACCTTC. It yields the protein CAIRTGSTYGYTF.

The chain employs TRBV25-1 and TRBJ1-2; maybe TRBD1 (6 bases). The CDR3 contains 13 residues. The germline V and J ends were trimmed by 2 bases and 5 bases, with 9 bases remaining between them. Germline V lookup: CDR1 MGHDK, CDR2 SYGVNS. The CDR3 sequence is CASSEGGNYGYTF. Written as DNA, the CDR3 is TGTGCCAGCAGTGAAGGGGGCAATTATGGCTACACCTTC.

The genes are TRBV11-3 and TRBJ1-2; 8 nucleotides align to TRBD1. Germline CDR1 and CDR2: SGHNT and YENEEA. V lost 5 bases and J lost 6; bases outside the gene matches: 8. This CDR3 is built from 14 residues. The CDR3 sequence is CASSPRQGSDGYTF. The CDR3, as DNA: TGTGCCAGCAGCCCTAGACAGGGGTCGGATGGCTACACCTTC. The full variable domain, in which reference TRBV11-3 and TRBJ1-2 provide the parts outside the CDR3, is EAGVVQSPRYKIIEKKQPVAFWCNPISGHNTLYWYLQNLGQGPELLIRYENEEAVDDSQLPKDRFSAERLKGVDSTLKIQPAELGDSAVYLCASSPRQGSDGYTFGSGTRLTVV.

This clone was detected a few times. This sequence joins TRBV6-6 and TRBJ2-2; 10 bases match TRBD2. Trimming took 5 bases from V and 11 from J; bases not matched to a gene: 11. This CDR3 is built from 15 residues. CDR1 is MNHNY, CDR2 SVGAGI, per germline (reference sequence). CDR3 sequence: CASSRSGRAGKELFF. In DNA, the CDR3 is TGTGCCAGCAGTAGAAGCGGGAGGGCCGGTAAAGAGCTGTTTTTT.

This sequence joins TRBV7-2 and TRBJ1-1; the match to TRBD1 covers 9 bases. CDR1 is SGHTA, CDR2 FQGNSA, per germline. Unmatched junction bases numbered 9, after V lost 5 bases and J lost 2 bases. The CDR3 spans 16 residues. The CDR3 sequence: CASSLIQGAVNTEAFF. In nucleotides, the CDR3 is TGTGCCAGCAGCCTAATACAGGGGGCCGTAAACACTGAAGCTTTCTTT.

This clone has a single count. The chain links TRBV5-1 to TRBJ2-7; the D gene is possibly TRBD1 (5 bases). V lost 0 bases, J lost 9 bases, and 28 bases lay in between. The CDR3 totals 18 residues. CDR1 SGHRS and CDR2 YFSETQ come from the germline V gene. The DNA of the CDR3 is TGCGCCAGCAGCTTGGCCGGTTTTATGCCAGGGCCCGTCCGCGGGCAGTACTTC. It specifies CASSLAGFMPGPVRGQYF.

The chain has TRBV2 and TRBJ1-5; 7 nucleotides align to TRBD1. CDR1 SNHLY and CDR2 FYNNEI come from the germline V gene. The CDR3 contains 15 residues. V was pared by 3 bases and J by 4 bases, with 6 bases of the junction left unmatched. The CDR3 sequence is CASSDLGTENQPQHF. CDR3 bases: TGTGCCAGCAGTGACCTCGGGACAGAAAATCAGCCCCAGCATTTT.

The chain links TRBV18 to TRBJ1-5; TRBD1 might be the D (6 bases). Germline V gene sequence: CDR1 KGHSH, CDR2 LQKENI. The CDR3 spans 14 residues. The ends were cut back, 3 bases at V and 5 bases at J, with 11 bases in the middle. This chain's CDR3 is CASSPGARDQPQHF. CDR3 nucleotides: TGTGCCAGCTCACCGGGGGCCCGTGATCAGCCCCAGCATTTT.

The CDR3 sequence is CASSLEGTGGQSPLHF. The CDR3 DNA reads as TGCGCCAGCAGCTTGGAAGGGACAGGGGGCCAATCACCCCTCCACTTT. This chain uses TRBV5-1 with TRBJ1-6, with 12 bases that match TRBD1. Germline V lookup: CDR1 SGHRS, CDR2 YFSETQ. V lost 0 bases to trimming and J lost 10 bases; unmatched junction nucleotides: 5. The length of the CDR3 is 16 residues.

The CDR3 region is CAISETGDTGELFF. The DNA of the CDR3 is TGTGCCATCAGTGAGACAGGGGACACCGGGGAGCTGTTTTTT. This chain uses TRBV10-3 with TRBJ2-2; 7 nucleotides align to TRBD1. Germline CDR1 is ENHRY and CDR2 is SYGVKD. The CDR3 loop spans 14 amino acids. V gave up 2 bases and J gave up 3 bases; unmatched junction bases: 0.